This entry lists 15 T cell receptor beta chains sequenced from one sample in a study of T cell repertoires in breast cancer. Unpaired genes were suppressed by blocking oligonucleotides during a second nested PCR. TCRdb re-called the emulsion pairing reads through MiXCR, storing one row per CDR3 protein. The sample lists nearly 40,000 distinct CDR3 sequences, over 40% seen once, with 50% to 65% in the top ten. An expanded emulsion RT-PCR with primers for all TCR V genes paired CD8+ T cell chains. The specimen was CD8+ T cells. These receptors were taken from a pool of human donors with breast cancer or a healthy control (not recorded which).

In the case of this clonotype: At one of its ends the junction is not consistent with the germline gene, which may arise from a read error. The chain couples TRBV20-1 to TRBJ2-1; 8 bases are a match to TRBD2. The germline gives CDR1 DFQATT, CDR2 SNEGSKA (reference sequence). The CDR3 sequence is 14 residues long. In DNA form, the CDR3 reads TGCAGTGCTAGTACACGGACTAGCTACGATGAGCAGTTCTTC. This encodes CSASTRTSYDEQFF.

V is TRBV7-9 and J is TRBJ1-1; D unclear. This CDR3 region has 14 residues. The V and J ends lost 2 bases and 0 bases respectively, with 7 bases between them. CDR1 and CDR2 (germline): SEHNR, FQNEAQ (reference sequence). The CDR3 protein is CASSLSGLNTEAFF. The DNA for the CDR3 is TGTGCCAGCAGCTTATCCGGGTTGAACACTGAAGCTTTCTTT.

This rearrangement joins TRBV6-6 to TRBJ2-7; D not certain. This CDR3 region has 13 residues. Trimming took off 6 bases at V and 2 bases at J, with 11 bases between the two ends. Looked up from germline, CDR1 is MNHNY and CDR2 is SVGAGI (reference sequence). In DNA form, the CDR3 reads TGTGCCAGCAGCCCGGCCGAGCCCTACGAGCAGTACTTC. It codes for CASSPAEPYEQYF.

This clonotype was observed once. The chain couples TRBV5-6 to TRBJ1-1; D is perhaps TRBD1 (5 bases). This CDR3 is built from 13 residues. The V end was cut by 7 bases, the J end by 1 base, with 11 bases between. CDR1 and CDR2 from the germline V gene are SGHDT and YYEEEE. CDR3 residues: CASGGQGNTEAFF. CDR3 sequence (DNA): TGTGCCAGCGGAGGGCAGGGGAACACTGAAGCTTTCTTT.

As DNA, the CDR3 is TGTGCCACCAGTGATTTACAGGTTGGCAATCAGCCCCAGCATTTT. Protein product: CATSDLQVGNQPQHF. This chain joins TRBV24-1 and TRBJ1-5; a possible D gene is TRBD1 (5 bases). V lost 1 base and J 2 bases, leaving 8 bases between the germline ends. CDR1 and CDR2 (germline): KGHDR, SFDVKD. The CDR3 is 15 residues long.

The rearrangement links TRBV2 to TRBJ1-1; 8 nucleotides line up with TRBD1. The CDR3 is 14 amino acids. CDR1 and CDR2 (germline): SNHLY, FYNNEI. J was trimmed by 7 bases and V by 8 bases; bases with no gene match: 12. The CDR3 DNA follows: TGTGCCAGCCGACGGACTACAGGGGGGGATGAAGCTTTCTTT. Its translation: CASRRTTGGDEAFF.

This clonotype came up a few times. V is TRBV28 and J is TRBJ1-4; D is undetermined. Per germline, CDR1 MDHEN and CDR2 SYDVKM. CDR3 size: 13 residues. V lost 6 bases, J lost 7 bases, and 12 bases lay in between. In nucleotides, the CDR3 is TGTGCCAGCAGCCTATCGGGATTTGAAAAACTGTTTTTT. This translates into CASSLSGFEKLFF.

The chain employs TRBV6-2 or TRBV6-3 and TRBJ2-2; D not certain. V lost 5 bases to trimming and J lost 1 base, with 14 bases between them. The CDR3 runs to 16 residues. CDR1 and CDR2 (germline): MNHEY, SVGEGT. Here the CDR3 reads CASSLTFKVNTGELFF. CDR3 in DNA: TGTGCCAGCAGTCTCACGTTTAAGGTGAACACCGGGGAGCTGTTTTTT.

The chain uses TRBV5-1 and TRBJ1-2, with D uncertain. The germline gives CDR1 SGHRS, CDR2 YFSETQ. Trimming took 0 bases from V and 5 from J, leaving 14 bases between them. The CDR3 has 15 residues. Here the CDR3 DNA reads TGCGCCAGCAGCTTGGGTGACTGGGCATATTATGGCTACACCTTC. Translation gives CASSLGDWAYYGYTF. Full variable domain (missing parts from reference TRBV5-1 and TRBJ1-2): KAGVTQTPRYLIKTRGQQVTLSCSPISGHRSVSWYQQTPGQGLQFLFEYFSETQRNKGNFPGRFSGRQFSNSRSEMNVSTLELGDSALYLCASSLGDWAYYGYTFGSGTRLTVV.

The rearrangement uses TRBV6-2 or TRBV6-3 and TRBJ1-2; D not certain. Per the germline V gene, CDR1 is MNHEY and CDR2 is SVGEGT. This CDR3 spans 11 amino acids. Trimming took off 8 bases at V and 8 bases at J, with 12 bases between the two ends. The CDR3 coding sequence is TGTGCCAGCGTAAAGGGTTTCGGCTACACCTTC. Its translation: CASVKGFGYTF.

V is TRBV6-2 or TRBV6-3 and J is TRBJ1-2; possibly TRBD1 for D (6 bases). The germline V gene encodes CDR1 MNHEY and CDR2 SVGEGT. The CDR3 covers 15 residues. V was clipped by 8 bases and J by 6 bases, with 22 bases between them. The CDR3 protein is CASYPRPGALHGYTF. The CDR3 DNA is TGTGCCAGCTATCCCCGTCCGGGGGCGCTTCATGGCTACACCTTC.

The chain couples TRBV20-1 to TRBJ1-5, with D possibly TRBD1 on 6 matching bases. The CDR3 is made up of 14 amino acids. V was clipped by 1 base and J by 4 bases, with 11 bases between them. Germline CDR1 reads DFQATT; CDR2 reads SNEGSKA (reference sequence). The CDR3 loop is CSARVGQGNQPQHF. The CDR3 DNA sequence: TGCAGTGCTAGAGTAGGTCAGGGGAATCAGCCCCAGCATTTT.

This clonotype was observed a handful of times. The chain recombines TRBV19 with TRBJ1-2, with 9 bases aligning to TRBD1. V lost 8 bases and J lost 4; bases outside the gene matches: 5. Germline V lookup: CDR1 LNHDA, CDR2 SQIVND (reference sequence). CDR3 length: 13 amino acids. The CDR3 loop reads CASGTGHRYGYTF. CDR3 nucleotides: TGTGCCAGTGGGACAGGGCACCGCTATGGCTACACCTTC.

V and J are TRBV7-3 and TRBJ2-3; D might be TRBD1 or TRBD2, each matching 5 bases. Trimming left V 2 bases short and J 4 bases short, with 16 bases between. The CDR3 has 16 amino acids. Germline V gene data show CDR1 as SGHTA and CDR2 as FQGTGA. This CDR3 is CASSLDVMGVPDTQYF. Here the CDR3 DNA reads TGTGCCAGCAGCTTAGACGTGATGGGGGTGCCAGATACGCAGTATTTT.

The chain uses TRBV20-1 and TRBJ2-1; D may be TRBD2 (5 bases). The germline gives CDR1 DFQATT, CDR2 SNEGSKA (reference sequence). Deletions cut 7 bases from V and 7 bases from J, with 26 bases between. CDR3 length equals 16 residues. The CDR3 loop is CSVPPPLVGSLNEQFF. The CDR3, as DNA: TGCAGTGTCCCACCTCCCCTAGTAGGGAGTTTGAATGAGCAGTTCTTC.